Each of the 11 T cell receptor beta chains below was sequenced from the same sample in a study of STAT3 mutations in large granular lymphocyte leukemia. The table came from immunoSEQ multiplex PCR; TCRdb's copy has only in-frame clones and leaves some out. This table has roughly 11,000 clones, roughly 85% appearing once. General study points: At least one immunodominant TCR beta clonotype appeared in every T-cell large granular lymphocyte leukemia patient.

Their target antigens are unknown. The material sequenced was peripheral blood mononuclear cells. The origin of the receptors is an elderly man with T-cell large granular lymphocyte leukemia. Some clones in this sample may be carry-over from other donors' samples.

J is TRBJ2-7 and V is TRBV18; D may correspond to TRBD1 or TRBD2 (5 bases each). V lost 3 bases to trimming and J lost 6 bases, with 12 bases between them. Germline-derived CDR1 and CDR2 are KGHSH and LQKENI. The CDR3 totals 13 residues. CDR3 sequence: CASSPSNGGEQYF. For the CDR3, the DNA is TGTGCCAGCTCACCCTCTAATGGGGGCGAGCAGTACTTC.

CDR3 sequence reads: CASSLPATAEQYF. CDR3 in DNA: TGTGCCAGCAGCTTACCCGCCACGGCCGAGCAGTACTTC. V is TRBV7-2 and J is TRBJ2-7, with no clear D. CDR3 length equals 13 residues. Per germline, CDR1 SGHTA and CDR2 FQGNSA. With 2 bases removed from V and 6 bases from J, the gap between germline ends came to 11 bases.

The chain carries TRBV7-9 and TRBJ1-1; possible D gene TRBD1, 5 bases. The V and J ends lost 5 bases and 4 bases respectively, with 11 bases between them. This CDR3 comprises 13 residues. Germline V lookup: CDR1 SEHNR, CDR2 FQNEAQ (reference sequence). The CDR3, as DNA: TGTGCCAGCAGCCCCAGGAGGGGCACTGAAGCTTTCTTT. Its protein is CASSPRRGTEAFF.

The chain combines TRBV14 with TRBJ1-6; the D gene is possibly TRBD1 (5 bases). The ends were cut back, 4 bases at V and 7 bases at J, with 11 bases in the middle. Germline V gene sequence: CDR1 SGHDN, CDR2 FVKESK. This CDR3 spans 14 amino acids. CDR3 in amino acids: CASSPGLANSPLHF. The CDR3 DNA sequence: TGTGCCAGCAGCCCAGGGTTGGCGAATTCACCCCTCCACTTT. Supplemented by reference TRBV14 and TRBJ1-6, the full variable domain reads EAGVTQFPSHSVIEKGQTVTLRCDPISGHDNLYWYRRVMGKEIKFLLHFVKESKQDESGMPNNRFLAERTGGTYSTLKVQPAELEDSGVYFCASSPGLANSPLHFGNGTRLTVT.

J is TRBJ1-5 and V is TRBV30, with 9 bases fitting TRBD1. V lost 0 bases and J lost 7; bases outside the gene matches: 4. This CDR3 has 14 amino acids. CDR1 is GTSNPN and CDR2 is SVGIG in the germline V gene (reference sequence). CDR3 bases: TGTGCCTGGAGTGTAGGACAGGGGAGACAGCCCCAGCATTTT. It translates to CAWSVGQGRQPQHF.

The rearrangement uses TRBV7-8 and TRBJ2-7, with 10 positions matching TRBD2. The CDR3 covers 15 residues. Germline CDR1 and CDR2: SGHVS and FQNEAQ. The V and J ends lost 1 base and 6 bases, in that order; junction bases with no gene match: 6. The CDR3 DNA reads as TGTGCCAGCAGCTTAGTAAGCGGGGGGGCGGGCGAGCAGTACTTC. Its translation is CASSLVSGGAGEQYF. Drawing the rest from reference TRBV7-8 and TRBJ2-7, the complete variable domain is GAGVSQSPRYKVAKRGQDVALRCDPISGHVSLFWYQQALGQGPEFLTYFQNEAQLDKSGLPSDRFFAERPEGSVSTLKIQRTQQEDSAVYLCASSLVSGGAGEQYFGPGTRLTVT.

This chain connects TRBV7-8 to TRBJ1-5; weak D call: TRBD1 (6 bases). Trimming removed 5 bases from V and 5 bases from J, with 10 bases in between. Per the germline V gene, CDR1 is SGHVS and CDR2 is FQNEAQ. This CDR3 has 13 residues. CDR3 amino acids: CASSIEGDQPQHF. CDR3 nucleotides: TGTGCCAGCAGCATTGAGGGGGATCAGCCCCAGCATTTT.

J is TRBJ1-4 and V is TRBV28, with unresolved D. Germline CDR1 and CDR2: MDHEN and SYDVKM. The CDR3 loop spans 14 amino acids. Trimming cost V 2 bases and J 4 bases, with 8 bases left between them. The DNA for the CDR3 is TGTGCCAGCAGTTTAGCCACCCTTAATGAAAAACTGTTTTTT. Protein sequence: CASSLATLNEKLFF.

The chain combines TRBV11-3 with TRBJ2-3; 9 nucleotides match TRBD2. The CDR3 is 15 amino acids. The V gene's germline CDR1 is SGHNT and CDR2 YENEEA. V lost 5 bases, J lost 6 bases, and 9 bases stayed unmatched. The CDR3 protein is CASSAGGSSLDTQYF. The CDR3 nucleotides are TGTGCCAGCAGCGCGGGGGGGTCGAGTCTCGATACGCAGTATTTT.

The V gene is TRBV18, the J gene TRBJ2-1, with 8 bases aligning to TRBD1. Unmatched junction bases numbered 2, after V lost 0 bases and J lost 4 bases. Germline CDR1 KGHSH, CDR2 LQKENI. The CDR3 runs to 15 residues. CDR3 in amino acids: CASSPPNRGYNEQFF. In nucleotides, the CDR3 is TGTGCCAGCTCACCACCGAACAGGGGGTACAATGAGCAGTTCTTC.

This clone was observed a handful of times. The chain recombines TRBV9 with TRBJ1-2; 7 nucleotides match TRBD1. The CDR3 totals 13 residues. CDR1 and CDR2 from the germline V gene are SGDLS and YYNGEE. V was clipped by 4 bases and J by 8 bases; unmatched bases: 8. The CDR3 protein is CASSPRTGGGYTF. CDR3 DNA: TGTGCCAGCAGCCCTAGGACAGGAGGCGGCTACACCTTC.